These T cell receptor beta chains were read from a single sample in a study of cytomegalovirus exposure and HLA in healthy donors. TCRdb keeps only in-frame clones here, not all; method: immunoSEQ multiplex PCR. The sample includes 90,000 to 150,000 clones, approximately 87% seen only once; the top ten take under 6.5%. What was sequenced was PBMCs. These receptors were collected from a woman aged 18 to 35 in good health and CMV-seropositive. CDR3s include the opening cysteine and the closing phenylalanine or tryptophan. Fields, in order: J gene, D gene, V gene, CDR3 protein. D genes are given only for firm matches.

J: TRBJ2-7; D: TRBD1; V: TRBV5-4; CDR3: CASSKDRGRAYEQYF
J: TRBJ1-5; D: TRBD1; V: TRBV28; CDR3: CASRPGQVNNQPQHF
J: TRBJ2-2; D: -; V: TRBV6-5; CDR3: CASSRGGTGELFF
J: TRBJ2-3; D: -; V: TRBV7-6; CDR3: CASSPEGGVLADTQYF
J: TRBJ2-7; D: -; V: TRBV30; CDR3: CAWSETGYEQYF
J: TRBJ2-1; D: TRBD2; V: TRBV11-2; CDR3: CASSFPLAGPAGEQFF
J: TRBJ2-1; D: TRBD2; V: TRBV30; CDR3: CAWRTSGGAREQFF
J: TRBJ2-7; D: -; V: TRBV7-2; CDR3: CASSRRESSYYEQYF
J: TRBJ1-3; D: -; V: TRBV7-6; CDR3: CASSYNGNTIYF
J: TRBJ2-3; D: -; V: TRBV12-1; CDR3: CASTNIWTSGEGSSTDTQYF
J: TRBJ2-7; D: -; V: TRBV5-1; CDR3: CASSPRAGEQYF
J: TRBJ2-3; D: TRBD2; V: TRBV10-3; CDR3: CAIILGEGSTDTQYF
J: TRBJ2-1; D: TRBD2; V: TRBV10-3; CDR3: CAISGTSGVYNEQFF
J: TRBJ2-6; D: -; V: TRBV30; CDR3: CAWSVPGDFSGANVLTF
J: TRBJ2-2; D: TRBD2; V: TRBV9; CDR3: CASSPEGSGRPYTGELFF
J: TRBJ2-7; D: TRBD2; V: TRBV11-2; CDR3: CASSLREGQVRSEQYF
J: TRBJ1-2; D: -; V: TRBV6-5; CDR3: CASSYSTGPYGYTF
J: TRBJ1-1; D: -; V: TRBV7-9; CDR3: CASTGGLDTEAFF
J: TRBJ2-5; D: TRBD2; V: TRBV7-2; CDR3: CASSLAGGRETQYF
J: TRBJ2-2; D: -; V: TRBV7-9; CDR3: CASSLDPAGELFF
J: TRBJ2-1; D: TRBD2; V: TRBV2; CDR3: CASNERETNNEQFF
J: TRBJ2-7; D: TRBD1; V: TRBV2; CDR3: CASSEAAFNRGQIDWQYF
J: TRBJ2-2; D: TRBD2; V: TRBV2; CDR3: CASSDLAGGRNTGELFF
J: TRBJ1-2; D: TRBD1; V: TRBV11-3; CDR3: CASSPGTARNYGYTF
J: TRBJ2-2; D: TRBD2; V: TRBV7-9; CDR3: CASSLTSGSGGELFF
J: TRBJ2-7; D: TRBD1; V: TRBV5-6; CDR3: CASSLWGTGGHYEQYF
J: TRBJ2-2; D: -; V: TRBV7-2; CDR3: CASSFRADTGELFF
J: TRBJ1-2; D: -; V: TRBV2; CDR3: CASERRGMDYGYTF
J: TRBJ2-5; D: TRBD2; V: TRBV9; CDR3: CASSVGGSGETQYF
J: TRBJ1-3; D: TRBD1; V: TRBV4-1; CDR3: CASSQLGQGRSGNTIYF
J: TRBJ2-4; D: TRBD2; V: TRBV27; CDR3: CASSRLAGGRDRQNIQYF